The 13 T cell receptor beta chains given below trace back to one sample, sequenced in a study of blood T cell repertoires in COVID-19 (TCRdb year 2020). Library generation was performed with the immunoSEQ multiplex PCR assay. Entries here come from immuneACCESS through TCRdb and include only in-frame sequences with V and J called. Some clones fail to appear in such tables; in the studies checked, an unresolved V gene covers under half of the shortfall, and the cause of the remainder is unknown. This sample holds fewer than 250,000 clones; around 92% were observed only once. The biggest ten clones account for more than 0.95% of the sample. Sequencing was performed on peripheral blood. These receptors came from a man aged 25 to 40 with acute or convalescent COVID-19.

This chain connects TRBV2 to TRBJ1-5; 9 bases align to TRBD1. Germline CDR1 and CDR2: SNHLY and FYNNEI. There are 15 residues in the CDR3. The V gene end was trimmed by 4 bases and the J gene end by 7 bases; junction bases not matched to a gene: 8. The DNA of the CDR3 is TGTGCCAGCAGTGCCCCGGGACAGGGTAACCAGCCCCAGCATTTT. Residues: CASSAPGQGNQPQHF.

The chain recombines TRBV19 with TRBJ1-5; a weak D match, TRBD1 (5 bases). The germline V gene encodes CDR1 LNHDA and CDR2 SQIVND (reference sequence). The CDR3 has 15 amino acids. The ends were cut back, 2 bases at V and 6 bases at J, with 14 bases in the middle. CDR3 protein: CASSISGPGGQPQHF. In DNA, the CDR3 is TGTGCCAGTAGTATATCGGGACCGGGGGGTCAGCCCCAGCATTTT.

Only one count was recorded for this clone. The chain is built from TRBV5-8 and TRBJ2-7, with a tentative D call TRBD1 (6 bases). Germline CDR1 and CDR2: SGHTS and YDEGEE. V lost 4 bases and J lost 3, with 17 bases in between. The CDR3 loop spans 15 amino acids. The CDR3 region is CASSGPGQVLYEQYF. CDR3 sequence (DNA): TGTGCCAGCAGCGGACCGGGACAAGTTCTCTACGAGCAGTACTTC.

CDR3 coding DNA: TGTGCCAGCGCCTACGTAGCGGGAGCAGGGAATGAGCAGTTCTTC. It specifies CASAYVAGAGNEQFF. This chain connects TRBV5-5 to TRBJ2-1; 9 nucleotides align to TRBD2. Germline V CDR1 and CDR2: SGHKS, YYEKEE (reference sequence). The CDR3 contains 15 residues. The J segment lost 7 bases and the V segment lost 7 bases, leaving 12 bases of the junction unmatched.

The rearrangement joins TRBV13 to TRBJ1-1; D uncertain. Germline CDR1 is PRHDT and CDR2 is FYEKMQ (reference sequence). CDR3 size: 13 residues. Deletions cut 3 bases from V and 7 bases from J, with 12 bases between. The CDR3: CASSFGERGEAFF. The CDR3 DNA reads TGTGCCAGCAGCTTTGGAGAGCGGGGTGAAGCTTTCTTT. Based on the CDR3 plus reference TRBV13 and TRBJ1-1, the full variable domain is AAGVIQSPRHLIKEKRETATLKCYPIPRHDTVYWYQQGPGQDPQFLISFYEKMQSDKGSIPDRFSAQQFSDYHSELNMSSLELGDSALYFCASSFGERGEAFFGQGTRLTVV.

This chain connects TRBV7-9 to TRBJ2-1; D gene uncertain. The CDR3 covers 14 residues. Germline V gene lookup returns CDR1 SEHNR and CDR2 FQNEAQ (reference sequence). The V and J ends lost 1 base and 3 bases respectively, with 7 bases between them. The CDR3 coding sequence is TGTGCCAGCAGCTTAGGAAGCGACTACAATGAGCAGTTCTTC. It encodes CASSLGSDYNEQFF.

This chain's CDR3 is CASNLGGRPGNEQFF. The DNA of the CDR3 is TGTGCCAGCAACCTTGGTGGGAGGCCTGGCAATGAGCAGTTCTTC. The genes are TRBV6-6 and TRBJ2-1, with TRBD2 as a possible D gene (6 bases). Trimming stripped 7 bases from V and 6 bases from J, with 19 bases between. Germline loops: CDR1 MNHNY, CDR2 SVGAGI (reference sequence). CDR3 length equals 15 residues.

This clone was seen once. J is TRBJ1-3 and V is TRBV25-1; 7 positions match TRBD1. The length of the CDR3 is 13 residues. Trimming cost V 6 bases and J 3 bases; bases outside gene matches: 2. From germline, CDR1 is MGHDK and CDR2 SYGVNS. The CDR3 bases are TGTGCCAGCAGAACAGGGGTTGGAAACACCATATATTTT. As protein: CASRTGVGNTIYF.

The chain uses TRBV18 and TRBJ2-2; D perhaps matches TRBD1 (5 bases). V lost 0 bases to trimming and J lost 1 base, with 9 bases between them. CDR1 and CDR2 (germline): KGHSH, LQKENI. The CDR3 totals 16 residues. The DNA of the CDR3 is TGTGCCAGCTCACCACCAGGGGTTAGGAACACCGGGGAGCTGTTTTTT. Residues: CASSPPGVRNTGELFF.

The DNA for the CDR3 is TGTGCCAGCAGCTCAAAAGTGTCGGCAGATACGCAGTATTTT. It is translated as CASSSKVSADTQYF. The V call is TRBV11-3, the J call TRBJ2-3; D unclear. This CDR3 is built from 14 residues. Per germline, CDR1 SGHNT and CDR2 YENEEA. Trimming removed 4 bases at V and 4 bases at J, with 12 bases between. The variable domain in full, with the rest retrieved from reference TRBV11-3 and TRBJ2-3, is EAGVVQSPRYKIIEKKQPVAFWCNPISGHNTLYWYLQNLGQGPELLIRYENEEAVDDSQLPKDRFSAERLKGVDSTLKIQPAELGDSAVYLCASSSKVSADTQYFGPGTRLTVL.

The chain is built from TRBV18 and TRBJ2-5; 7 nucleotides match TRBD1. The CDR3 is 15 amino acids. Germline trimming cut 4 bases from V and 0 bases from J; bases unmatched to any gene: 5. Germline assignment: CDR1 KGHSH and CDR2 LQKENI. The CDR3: CASSRQGRYQETQYF. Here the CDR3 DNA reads TGTGCCAGCTCACGACAGGGAAGGTACCAAGAGACCCAGTACTTC.

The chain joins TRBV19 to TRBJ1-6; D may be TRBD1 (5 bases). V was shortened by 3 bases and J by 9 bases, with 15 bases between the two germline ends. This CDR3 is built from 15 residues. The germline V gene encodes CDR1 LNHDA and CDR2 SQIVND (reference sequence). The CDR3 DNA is TGTGCCAGTAGTATCGTGAACGGGGGTGGTTCACCCCTCCACTTT. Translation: CASSIVNGGGSPLHF.

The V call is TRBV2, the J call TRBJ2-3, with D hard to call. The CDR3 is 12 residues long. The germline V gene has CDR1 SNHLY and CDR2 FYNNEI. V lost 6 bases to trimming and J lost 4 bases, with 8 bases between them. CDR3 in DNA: TGTGCCAGCAGCGAGGCCTCAGATACGCAGTATTTT. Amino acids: CASSEASDTQYF.